This T cell receptor beta chain was captured in a study of OX40 agonist ivuxolimab in advanced cancers. Notes on the study in general: Circulating CD4+ and CD8+ T cells showed clonal expansion by week 6 at 0.1 to 3.0 mg/kg.

Only a few counts were recorded for this clone. Its antigen is undetermined. Blood was sampled at baseline, cycle 4 day 1, and cycle 7 day 1. The method was immunoSEQ multiplex PCR; TCRdb's version includes in-frame clones alone and lacks a portion of them. The repertoire holds about 86,000 clones, with around nine tenths as singletons. Germline V gives CDR1 SGHNT, CDR2 YENEEA. Unmatched junction bases numbered 5, after V lost 1 base and J lost 1 base. The CDR3 extends over 16 amino acids. V is TRBV11-3 and J is TRBJ2-3; the match to TRBD2 covers 7 bases. The source was CD4+ or CD8+ T cells sorted from blood, collected in a trial of the OX40 agonist ivuxolimab. This sequence originates from an adult with an advanced solid tumor such as melanoma, head and neck, liver or kidney cancer. The CDR3 bases are TGTGCCAGCAGCTTAGTAGCGGGTAGCGGCACAGATACGCAGTATTTT. Translation: CASSLVAGSGTDTQYF.